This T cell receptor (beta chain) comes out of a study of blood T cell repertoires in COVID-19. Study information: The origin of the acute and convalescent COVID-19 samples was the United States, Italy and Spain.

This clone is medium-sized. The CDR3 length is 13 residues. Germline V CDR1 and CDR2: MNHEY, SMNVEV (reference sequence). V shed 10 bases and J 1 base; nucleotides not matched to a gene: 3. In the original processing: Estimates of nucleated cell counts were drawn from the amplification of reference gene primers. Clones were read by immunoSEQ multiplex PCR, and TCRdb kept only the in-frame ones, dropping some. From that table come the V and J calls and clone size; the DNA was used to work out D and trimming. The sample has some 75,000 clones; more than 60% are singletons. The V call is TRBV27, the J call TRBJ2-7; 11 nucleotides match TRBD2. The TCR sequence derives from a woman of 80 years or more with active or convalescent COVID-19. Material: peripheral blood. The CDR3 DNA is TGTGCCACCATAGCGGGGGGGTCCTACGAGCAGTACTTC. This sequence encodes CATIAGGSYEQYF.